What follows are 8 T cell receptor beta chains derived from one specimen sequenced in a study of beta chain features in type 1 diabetes. Reverse transcribing all isolated RNA meant expressed TCRB transcripts were sequenced. Profiled with immunoSEQ multiplex PCR; TCRdb holds only in-frame clones, not every one. The sample has under 950,000 clones, roughly a sixth seen once; the top ten hold around 0.02%. Sequences were obtained from naive CD4+ T cells from blood. The receptors derive from a woman under 30 in good health.

The chain joins TRBV4-2 to TRBJ2-3; D may be TRBD1 (6 bases). The CDR3 runs to 16 residues. CDR1 is LGHNA, CDR2 YNFKEQ, per germline. Trimming removed 2 bases at V and 0 bases at J, with 12 bases between. CDR3 DNA sequence: TGTGCCAGCAGCCAACTTCAGGGGCTAAGCACAGATACGCAGTATTTT. This encodes CASSQLQGLSTDTQYF.

The chain combines TRBV7-3 with TRBJ2-1; no clear D gene. The CDR3 is 14 residues long. CDR1 and CDR2 from the germline V gene are SGHTA and FQGTGA. Trimming cost V 1 base and J 4 bases, with 8 bases left between them. The CDR3 region has the DNA TGTGCCAGCAGCTTAAATGGAGTATACAATGAGCAGTTCTTC. Its translation: CASSLNGVYNEQFF.

This clone showed up just a few times. This rearrangement joins TRBV14 to TRBJ2-1; 11 nucleotides line up with TRBD2. Germline-derived CDR1 and CDR2 are SGHDN and FVKESK. Trimming removed 3 bases from V and 9 bases from J; junction bases left unmatched: 7. The CDR3 totals 15 residues. DNA for the CDR3: TGTGCCAGCAGCCAGAGACTAGCGGGAAATGCTGAGCAGTTCTTC. It encodes CASSQRLAGNAEQFF.

This clone was seen only a few times. This chain joins TRBV7-9 and TRBJ2-1; either TRBD1 or TRBD2 may supply D (5 bases each). The V and J ends lost 4 bases and 4 bases respectively, with 11 bases between them. This CDR3 spans 14 amino acids. Germline V gene sequence: CDR1 SEHNR, CDR2 FQNEAQ (reference sequence). CDR3 in DNA: TGTGCCAGCAGCTCTCCGGGACCTTACAATGAGCAGTTCTTC. Amino acid sequence: CASSSPGPYNEQFF.

Ten or more counts support this clone. The V gene is TRBV28, the J gene TRBJ1-4; D unclear. V was shortened by 6 bases and J by 10 bases, with 9 bases between the two germline ends. The CDR3 runs 11 residues. CDR1 is MDHEN and CDR2 is SYDVKM in the germline V gene. The CDR3 DNA sequence: TGTGCCAGCAGCGCCCAAGGAAAACTGTTTTTT. Amino acids: CASSAQGKLFF.

CDR3 loop: CASSYRRRTDTQYF. In nucleotides, the CDR3 is TGTGCCAGCAGTTACCGCAGGCGGACAGATACGCAGTATTTT. The rearrangement uses TRBV6-5 and TRBJ2-3; no clear D gene. Germline V CDR1 and CDR2: MNHEY, SVGAGI. This CDR3 is 14 amino acids long. Trimming stripped 2 bases from V and 3 bases from J, with 9 bases between.

The chain links TRBV5-1 to TRBJ1-2; possible D gene TRBD1, 5 bases. V lost 0 bases to trimming and J lost 0 bases, with 12 bases between them. Germline CDR1 reads SGHRS; CDR2 reads YFSETQ. This CDR3 has 16 residues. CDR3 bases: TGCGCCAGCAGCTTGGTTGCTAACAGGTCTAACTATGGCTACACCTTC. Amino acid sequence: CASSLVANRSNYGYTF.

This rearrangement joins TRBV7-3 to TRBJ1-2, with 10 positions matching TRBD1. The CDR3 is made up of 15 amino acids. J gave up 2 bases and V 5 bases, and 5 bases lay outside the gene matches. In germline, CDR1 is SGHTA, CDR2 FQGTGA. In nucleotides, the CDR3 is TGTGCCAGCAGCCCACCGGGACAGGGGAACTATGGCTACACCTTC. Protein product: CASSPPGQGNYGYTF.